This entry describes one T cell receptor (beta chain). This sample stems from a study of control samples from healthy donors and cancer patients. Sequenced by immunoSEQ multiplex PCR; TCRdb stores in-frame clones only, minus some. The table records approximately 170,000 clones, around 90% of them present only once. V was clipped by 0 bases and J by 5 bases, with 1 base between them. Germline-derived CDR1 and CDR2 are DFQATT and SNEGSKA (reference sequence). CDR3 length equals 11 residues. The clonotype comes from a woman in her 30s in good health. The source material was blood. The chain carries TRBV20-1 and TRBJ1-4; no firm D call. The CDR3 here is CSARENEKLFF. CDR3 DNA: TGCAGTGCTAGAGAGAATGAAAAACTGTTTTTT.